This is a list of T cell receptor beta chains from one sample in a study of T and B cells in COVID-19 patients. Via MiXCR, TCRdb re-called the multiplex PCR reads, giving one row per CDR3 protein. The table shows under 4,500 distinct CDR3 sequences, with 22% occurring only once. The specimen sequenced was blood. These receptor sequences come from a human donor with active COVID-19. CDR3s include the opening cysteine and the closing phenylalanine or tryptophan. D genes are given only for firm matches. Clone size is shown for a subset of rows, as once, few, many or a class of expanded clone.

J: TRBJ1-6
D: NA
V: TRBV28
size: NA
DNA: TGTGCCAGCAGTTACGGGGGCAGTTCACCCCTCCACTTT
CDR3: CASSYGGSSPLHF

J: TRBJ2-7
D: TRBD1
V: TRBV14
size: many
DNA: TGTGCCAGCAGCACCCGGGACAGGGTTTTTTACGAGCAGTACTTC
CDR3: CASSTRDRVFYEQYF

J: TRBJ2-7
D: NA
V: TRBV27
size: medium-sized
DNA: TGTGCCAGCAGTTCCGGGGGCCTACGGAACTACGAGCAGTACTTC
CDR3: CASSSGGLRNYEQYF

J: TRBJ1-4
D: TRBD1
V: TRBV24-1
size: few
DNA: TGTGCCACCAGCATAGACAGGGAGGACGAAAAACTGTTTTTT
CDR3: CATSIDREDEKLFF

J: TRBJ1-2
D: NA
V: TRBV12-3/TRBV12-4
size: medium-sized
DNA: TGTGCCAGCAGTTCGCCCCCGGGAGATGGCTACACCTTC
CDR3: CASSSPPGDGYTF

J: TRBJ2-5
D: NA
V: TRBV7-9
size: many
DNA: TGTGCCAGCAGCAGTAGCGAGACCCAGTACTTC
CDR3: CASSSSETQYF

J: TRBJ2-6
D: NA
V: TRBV19
size: large
DNA: TGTGCCAGCAAACGAGGCCGGACCTCAAGCGGTGGGGCCAACGTCCTGACTTTC
CDR3: CASKRGRTSSGGANVLTF

J: TRBJ2-1
D: NA
V: TRBV6-2/TRBV6-3
size: NA
DNA: TGTGCCAGCTCCTCGTGGGCTAGCGCGGGCAATGAGCAGTTCTTC
CDR3: CASSSWASAGNEQFF

J: TRBJ2-1
D: TRBD2
V: TRBV5-1
size: once
DNA: TGCGCCAGCAGCTCCCTAGCGGGAGGGCCAAATAACTACAATGAGCAGATCTTC
CDR3: CASSSLAGGPNNYNEQIF

J: TRBJ2-7
D: TRBD1
V: TRBV20-1
size: NA
DNA: TGCAGTGCCACAAAACTCCCGGGACAGGGAGCCTACGAGCAGTACTTC
CDR3: CSATKLPGQGAYEQYF

J: TRBJ2-7
D: NA
V: TRBV5-8
size: medium-sized
DNA: TGTGCCAGCAGCTGGGGCCGCTCCTACGAGCAGTACTTC
CDR3: CASSWGRSYEQYF

J: TRBJ2-1
D: TRBD2
V: TRBV20-1
size: many
DNA: TGCAGTGCTAGTAAAGCGGGAGGCGATGAGCAGTTCTTC
CDR3: CSASKAGGDEQFF

J: TRBJ1-2
D: NA
V: TRBV18
size: medium-sized
DNA: TGTGCCAGCTCACCGGGACTCACCATTAACTATGGCTACACCTTC
CDR3: CASSPGLTINYGYTF

J: TRBJ2-7
D: NA
V: TRBV6-2/TRBV6-3
size: medium-sized
DNA: TGTGCCAGCAGTTACTCTGAACAGGCCATCTACTTC
CDR3: CASSYSEQAIYF

J: TRBJ2-1
D: TRBD2
V: TRBV6-1
size: medium-sized
DNA: TGTGCCAGCATACGTAGCGGGTTCGACAATGAGCAGTTCTTC
CDR3: CASIRSGFDNEQFF

J: TRBJ2-7
D: TRBD1
V: TRBV10-3
size: medium-sized
DNA: TGTGCCATCAGTGATCGGGACAGGGGGAGATACGAGCAGTACTTC
CDR3: CAISDRDRGRYEQYF

J: TRBJ2-1
D: NA
V: TRBV4-3
size: NA
DNA: TGCGCCAGCAGCCAAGATCATAGAGGGAGAACCTACAATGAGCAGTTCTTC
CDR3: CASSQDHRGRTYNEQFF

J: TRBJ2-1
D: TRBD2
V: TRBV20-1
size: NA
DNA: TGCAGTGCTAGATCTCCCATAGCGGGAGGGCTTTGGAATGAGCAGTTCTTC
CDR3: CSARSPIAGGLWNEQFF

J: TRBJ2-7
D: NA
V: TRBV7-2
size: NA
DNA: TGTGCCAGCAGCTTTATGCCGGGACAAGGGGCCTACGAGCAGTACTTC
CDR3: CASSFMPGQGAYEQYF

J: TRBJ2-7
D: TRBD2
V: TRBV30
size: few
DNA: TGTGCCTGGAGGACGTACAGGGATTGGAAGAAAGCGGGAGTCTACGAGCAGTACTTC
CDR3: CAWRTYRDWKKAGVYEQYF

J: TRBJ1-2
D: NA
V: TRBV5-4
size: medium-sized
DNA: TGTGCCAGCAGCTTGGCGGGGTCCGGTGGCTACACCTTC
CDR3: CASSLAGSGGYTF

J: TRBJ2-1
D: TRBD2
V: TRBV12-3/TRBV12-4
size: many
DNA: TGTGCCAGCAGTGTGGGACTAGCCCTCTACAATGAGCAGTTCTTC
CDR3: CASSVGLALYNEQFF

J: TRBJ2-3
D: NA
V: TRBV19
size: NA
DNA: TGTGCCAGTCGGCTTAGCAGATACACAGATACGCAGTATTTT
CDR3: CASRLSRYTDTQYF

J: TRBJ2-7
D: NA
V: TRBV29-1
size: few
DNA: TGCAGCGTTGAAGGCGTTGGGGGGCCTAGCTCCTACGAGCAGTACTTC
CDR3: CSVEGVGGPSSYEQYF

J: TRBJ2-2
D: NA
V: TRBV6-2/TRBV6-3
size: medium-sized
DNA: TGTGCCAGCAGTTACGGCGTACCCACCGGGGAGCTGTTTTTT
CDR3: CASSYGVPTGELFF

J: TRBJ2-2
D: TRBD1
V: TRBV27
size: medium-sized
DNA: TGTGCCAGCAGGCGATCGGGGACAGGTATCACCGGGGAGCTGTTTTTT
CDR3: CASRRSGTGITGELFF

J: TRBJ2-1
D: NA
V: TRBV7-2
size: few
DNA: TGTGCCAGCAGGGTGGGACTGAATGAGCAGTTCTTC
CDR3: CASRVGLNEQFF

J: TRBJ2-1
D: NA
V: TRBV12-3/TRBV12-4
size: medium-sized
DNA: TGTGCCAGCAGTCCAGGGGGGGGGGTAACTGAGCAGTTCTTC
CDR3: CASSPGGGVTEQFF

J: TRBJ2-5
D: NA
V: TRBV13
size: medium-sized
DNA: TGTGCCAGCAGCTCACAGGCCCGCAAGGGAGAGACCCAGTACTTC
CDR3: CASSSQARKGETQYF

J: TRBJ2-5
D: NA
V: TRBV7-3
size: NA
DNA: TGTGCCAGCAGCTTAGGAGGGGGCTTACAGACCCAGTACTTC
CDR3: CASSLGGGLQTQYF

J: TRBJ2-1
D: NA
V: TRBV6-4
size: NA
DNA: TGTGCCAGCAGTGCCCTTATAAGCGGCAATGAGCAGTTCTTC
CDR3: CASSALISGNEQFF

J: TRBJ1-3
D: NA
V: TRBV6-2/TRBV6-3
size: few
DNA: TGTGCCAGCAGATCAACAGGGAACTCTGGAAACACCATATATTTT
CDR3: CASRSTGNSGNTIYF

J: TRBJ2-3
D: TRBD2
V: TRBV10-1
size: few
DNA: TGCGCCAGCACCTGGACTAGCGGGGCTAGCACAGATACGCAGTATTTT
CDR3: CASTWTSGASTDTQYF

J: TRBJ1-6
D: TRBD1
V: TRBV20-1
size: few
DNA: TGCAGTGCTGGGGAGACAGGGGGAGTAAATTCACCCCTCCACTTT
CDR3: CSAGETGGVNSPLHF

J: TRBJ2-5
D: TRBD2
V: TRBV28
size: NA
DNA: TGTGCCAGCAGTGGGGGACTAGCGGCGCAAGAGACCCAGTACTTC
CDR3: CASSGGLAAQETQYF

J: TRBJ2-7
D: TRBD1
V: TRBV7-9
size: few
DNA: TGTGCCAGCAGCTTAGGTCGGGACAGCTCCTACGAGCAGTACTTC
CDR3: CASSLGRDSSYEQYF

J: TRBJ1-2
D: NA
V: TRBV19
size: medium-sized
DNA: TGTGCCAGTATGGGCTGGGCTCGCTACACCTTC
CDR3: CASMGWARYTF

J: TRBJ1-6
D: NA
V: TRBV9
size: NA
DNA: TGTGCCAGCAGCGTAACCTCCGGCTCCTATAATTCACCCCTCCACTTT
CDR3: CASSVTSGSYNSPLHF

J: TRBJ1-2
D: NA
V: TRBV11-2
size: NA
DNA: TGTGCCAGCAGCTTAGTAGCAGGGGCAGACTTCACCTTC
CDR3: CASSLVAGADFTF

J: TRBJ2-2
D: TRBD1
V: TRBV19
size: once
DNA: TGTGCCAGTAGTGCCGAGACAGGGGGTCGCGGGGAGCTGTTTTTT
CDR3: CASSAETGGRGELFF

J: TRBJ2-7
D: TRBD2
V: TRBV30
size: medium-sized
DNA: TGTGCCTGGAGGCGGGACGGGGGGGAGCAGTACTTC
CDR3: CAWRRDGGEQYF

J: TRBJ2-3
D: NA
V: TRBV10-2
size: NA
DNA: TGCGCCAGCAGTGAGTCGCCAGTTAGCACAGATACGCAGTATTTT
CDR3: CASSESPVSTDTQYF

J: TRBJ1-4
D: NA
V: TRBV5-4
size: medium-sized
DNA: TGTGCCAGCAGCTTGGACAGTAATGAAAAACTGTTTTTT
CDR3: CASSLDSNEKLFF

J: TRBJ1-2
D: TRBD1
V: TRBV12-3/TRBV12-4
size: NA
DNA: TGTGCCAGCAGTCACGGGACAGGCGACGGCTACACCTTC
CDR3: CASSHGTGDGYTF

J: TRBJ1-3
D: NA
V: TRBV27
size: medium-sized
DNA: TGTGCCAGCAGTTTAAGGTTGGGGCCGGGAAACACCATATATTTT
CDR3: CASSLRLGPGNTIYF

J: TRBJ2-2
D: TRBD2
V: TRBV24-1
size: medium-sized
DNA: TGTGCCACCAGTGATTTTAGCGGGAGAAACACCGGGGAGCTGTTTTTT
CDR3: CATSDFSGRNTGELFF